This TCR beta chain was documented in a study of circulating CD8 cells and anti-PD-1 response in melanoma. Study observations and caveats: Expanded sorted subsets were checked for tumor reactivity using peptides. DNEG was most diverse; TIGIT repertoires were least diverse. Under 8% of TRB clonotypes were shared between subsets at M1.

From live CD3+CD8+TCRalphabeta+ cells, four PD-1 and/or TIGIT subsets were sorted. TCR libraries were prepared from approximately 15 ng of total RNA with the QIAseq Immune Repertoire TCR panel. TCRdb reprocessed the reads via MiXCR and lists one record per CDR3 protein. The data hold over 650 distinct CDR3 sequences, with 4% observed a single time. This CDR3 is built from 16 residues. Germline CDR1 and CDR2: MNHEY and SMNVEV (reference sequence). V lost 0 bases to trimming and J lost 7 bases; unmatched junction nucleotides: 8. This clonotype is classed as medium-sized. What it binds is unknown. This TCR was recovered from a human donor with melanoma. V usage is TRBV27 and J usage is TRBJ2-2, with 7 positions matching TRBD1. The sequenced sample was CD8+ T cells from PBMCs, obtained at baseline or after one month of anti-PD-1 therapy (not recorded which). CDR3 nucleotide sequence: TGTGCCAGCAGTTTATCCGGCAGGGGGTATAGCGGGGAGCTGTTTTTT. It is translated as CASSLSGRGYSGELFF.